These 29 T cell receptor beta chains were sequenced from one sample in a study of blood T cell repertoires in COVID-19. Data came from immunoSEQ multiplex PCR; TCRdb stores just in-frame clones and leaves some out. In the table there are about 500,000 clones, 85% to 90% of which are singletons. Specimen: peripheral blood. These receptors were collected from a man younger than 35 with COVID-19, enrolled during active disease.

The chain uses TRBV3-1 (or the pseudogene TRBV3-2) and TRBJ1-2, with 7 bases matching TRBD1. The J segment lost 4 bases and the V segment lost 4 bases, leaving 21 bases of the junction unmatched. CDR1 and CDR2 from the germline V gene are LGHDT and YNNKEL (reference sequence). The CDR3 has 19 amino acids. The CDR3, as DNA: TGTGCCAGCAGCCGACCGACCAACTCGGGACAGACCAAAATCTATGGCTACACCTTC. Translating it yields CASSRPTNSGQTKIYGYTF.

For this clone: The junction does not match germline at one end; this may be a read error. Other nucleotide sequences in the sample specify the same CDR3. The rearrangement uses TRBV27 and TRBJ1-2; D is perhaps TRBD1 (6 bases). Per the germline V gene, CDR1 is MNHEY and CDR2 is SMNVEV (reference sequence). This CDR3 is 12 amino acids long. CDR3 DNA: TGTGCCAGTAGTTTATCAGGGGATGGCTACACCTTC. This sequence encodes CASSLSGDGYTF.

The chain uses TRBV9 and TRBJ2-6; D uncertain. This CDR3 contains 11 residues. The V gene lost 7 bases and the J gene lost 8 bases, with 7 bases spanning the gap. The germline V gene has CDR1 SGDLS and CDR2 YYNGEE. DNA of the CDR3: TGTGCCAGCGCGCGGTCCAACGTCCTGACTTTC. Encoded protein: CASARSNVLTF.

This rearrangement joins TRBV28 to TRBJ2-7; tentatively, D is TRBD2 (6 bases). V lost 3 bases, J lost 3 bases, and 15 bases lay in between. The length of the CDR3 is 15 residues. The V gene's germline CDR1 is MDHEN and CDR2 SYDVKM. This CDR3 is CASSFSERASYEQYF. The CDR3 region has the DNA TGTGCCAGCAGTTTTAGCGAGCGGGCGAGCTACGAGCAGTACTTC.

V usage is TRBV2 and J usage is TRBJ1-4; D is undetermined. Germline values: CDR1 SNHLY, CDR2 FYNNEI. With 0 bases removed from V and 1 base from J, the gap between germline ends came to 18 bases. This CDR3 contains 19 residues. The DNA of the CDR3 is TGTGCCAGCAGTGAAGCCGGGGAGTCGGGCCGGGGAACTAATGAAAAACTGTTTTTT. Encoded protein: CASSEAGESGRGTNEKLFF.

The chain couples TRBV5-1 to TRBJ2-5; 12 bases match TRBD2. The germline gives CDR1 SGHRS, CDR2 YFSETQ. With V trimmed by 0 bases and J by 2 bases, 5 bases remained unmatched. The CDR3 has 17 residues. The CDR3 sequence: CASSLGLAGEKQETQYF. The CDR3 bases are TGCGCCAGCAGCTTGGGACTAGCGGGGGAAAAACAAGAGACCCAGTACTTC. Full variable domain (missing parts from reference TRBV5-1 and TRBJ2-5): KAGVTQTPRYLIKTRGQQVTLSCSPISGHRSVSWYQQTPGQGLQFLFEYFSETQRNKGNFPGRFSGRQFSNSRSEMNVSTLELGDSALYLCASSLGLAGEKQETQYFGPGTRLLVL.

This clone was observed a single time. This chain connects TRBV6-5 to TRBJ2-3; 7 bases are shared with TRBD2. The ends lost 6 bases at V and 0 bases at J; junction bases unmatched: 3. This CDR3 contains 14 residues. CDR1 MNHEY and CDR2 SVGAGI come from the germline V gene. The CDR3 DNA reads as TGTGCCAGCAGCTCACTAGCGAGCACAGATACGCAGTATTTT. Its protein product is CASSSLASTDTQYF.

This chain links TRBV6-2 or TRBV6-3 with TRBJ1-1, with D unclear. The CDR3 runs 13 residues. The V end was cut by 6 bases, the J end by 4 bases, with 12 bases between. Germline V gives CDR1 MNHEY, CDR2 SVGEGT. The CDR3 nucleotides are TGTGCCAGCAGCCTGGTAGCCCCCACTGAAGCTTTCTTT. Translation: CASSLVAPTEAFF.

This clone was seen once. This sequence joins TRBV28 and TRBJ1-2; D unresolved. Trimming cost V 6 bases and J 4 bases, with 15 bases left between them. The CDR3 covers 14 residues. Germline values: CDR1 MDHEN, CDR2 SYDVKM. CDR3 amino acids: CASSPEGRFYGYTF. In DNA, the CDR3 is TGTGCCAGCAGCCCGGAGGGCAGGTTCTATGGCTACACCTTC.

CDR3 sequence reads: CSVGEQRGSGANVLTF. CDR3 nucleotides: TGCAGCGTTGGCGAGCAAAGGGGCTCTGGGGCCAACGTCCTGACTTTC. The genes are TRBV29-1 and TRBJ2-6; maybe TRBD1 (5 bases). CDR3 length: 16 amino acids. Per germline, CDR1 SQVTM and CDR2 ANQGSEA. The V and J ends lost 4 bases and 0 bases respectively, with 13 bases between them.

The chain joins TRBV5-4 to TRBJ1-2; 8 nucleotides line up with TRBD1. The junction had 10 bases not matched to a gene; V was cut back by 0 bases and J by 6 bases. Germline CDR1 SGHNT, CDR2 YYREEE (reference sequence). The length of the CDR3 is 16 residues. The CDR3 protein is CASSLEVSAGGDGYTF. CDR3 coding DNA: TGTGCCAGCAGCTTGGAGGTTTCGGCAGGGGGCGATGGCTACACCTTC. The full variable domain, completed using reference TRBV5-4 and TRBJ1-2, is ETGVTQSPTHLIKTRGQQVTLRCSSQSGHNTVSWYQQALGQGPQFIFQYYREEENGRGNFPPRFSGLQFPNYSSELNVNALELDDSALYLCASSLEVSAGGDGYTFGSGTRLTVV.

This clone was seen more than once but under ten times. The J gene is TRBJ2-7, the V gene TRBV4-2; D may be TRBD2 (5 bases). Trimming shortened V by 3 bases and J by 4 bases, and 13 bases separated the two germline ends. The CDR3 totals 14 residues. Germline V gene data show CDR1 as LGHNA and CDR2 as YNFKEQ. DNA for the CDR3: TGTGCCAGCAGCCAGGGTGCGGGCCGGTACGAGCAGTACTTC. It is translated as CASSQGAGRYEQYF.

This sequence joins TRBV5-4 and TRBJ1-6; no definite D call. The ends were cut back, 2 bases at V and 0 bases at J, with 12 bases in the middle. The CDR3 runs 17 residues. Germline V gene data show CDR1 as SGHNT and CDR2 as YYREEE (reference sequence). CDR3 DNA: TGTGCCAGCAGCTTCCGTACGGGTAGCTCCTATAATTCACCCCTCCACTTT. It encodes CASSFRTGSSYNSPLHF.

This clone was seen a few times. The chain links TRBV6-5 to TRBJ2-7; D is unclear. The CDR3 loop spans 12 amino acids. CDR1 and CDR2 (germline): MNHEY, SVGAGI. V lost 7 bases to trimming and J lost 4 bases, with 11 bases between them. CDR3 bases: TGTGCCAGCAACCTTGTCGAGTACGAGCAGTACTTC. Protein: CASNLVEYEQYF.

The rearrangement uses TRBV5-4 and TRBJ2-3, with TRBD2 matching over 9 bases. J gave up 2 bases and V 0 bases, and 1 base lay outside the gene matches. The CDR3 sequence is 15 residues long. Germline V gene sequence: CDR1 SGHNT, CDR2 YYREEE (reference sequence). The CDR3 nucleotides are TGTGCCAGCAGCTTGGGACTAGCGGACACAGATACGCAGTATTTT. Amino acids: CASSLGLADTDTQYF. Variable domain in full (rest from reference TRBV5-4 and TRBJ2-3): ETGVTQSPTHLIKTRGQQVTLRCSSQSGHNTVSWYQQALGQGPQFIFQYYREEENGRGNFPPRFSGLQFPNYSSELNVNALELDDSALYLCASSLGLADTDTQYFGPGTRLTVL.

CDR3 residues: CASLPRQGSPLHF. DNA for the CDR3: TGTGCCAGCCTACCTCGACAGGGATCACCCCTCCACTTT. The chain carries TRBV28 and TRBJ1-6; 7 bases line up with TRBD1. Germline V gene data show CDR1 as MDHEN and CDR2 as SYDVKM. This CDR3 has 13 amino acids. Trimming cost V 8 bases and J 10 bases; bases outside gene matches: 8. Combining the CDR3 with reference TRBV28 and TRBJ1-6 gives the whole variable domain DVKVTQSSRYLVKRTGEKVFLECVQDMDHENMFWYRQDPGLGLRLIYFSYDVKMKEKGDIPEGYSVSREKKERFSLILESASTNQTSMYLCASLPRQGSPLHFGNGTRLTVT.

The sample holds a few counts of this clone. The V call is TRBV3-1 (or the pseudogene TRBV3-2), the J call TRBJ2-7; the match to TRBD1 covers 8 bases. Trimming removed 4 bases from V and 3 bases from J; junction bases left unmatched: 5. From germline, CDR1 is LGHDT and CDR2 YNNKEL (reference sequence). CDR3 size: 14 residues. The CDR3 nucleotides are TGTGCCAGCAGCCCGGGACAGGTAGGCTACGAGCAGTACTTC. Protein product: CASSPGQVGYEQYF.

The chain couples TRBV2 to TRBJ1-5; tentative D call: TRBD1 (6 bases). Germline V gene data show CDR1 as SNHLY and CDR2 as FYNNEI. The CDR3 is 17 residues long. The V and J ends lost 0 bases and 1 base respectively, with 13 bases between them. Here the CDR3 reads CASSEAFLRGSNQPQHF. CDR3 nucleotide sequence: TGTGCCAGCAGTGAAGCATTCTTGAGGGGGAGCAATCAGCCCCAGCATTTT.

A single count supports this clone. V and J are TRBV9 and TRBJ2-3, with 14 nucleotides matching TRBD2. Per the germline V gene, CDR1 is SGDLS and CDR2 is YYNGEE. The CDR3 is 16 residues long. Losses at the gene ends were 4 bases for V and 4 bases for J; bases not matched to a gene: 5. The CDR3 nucleotides are TGTGCCAGCAGCATTGGGACTAGCGGGAGTTCAGATACGCAGTATTTT. It yields the protein CASSIGTSGSSDTQYF.

The V and J genes are TRBV7-6 and TRBJ2-1; a possible D gene is TRBD1 (6 bases). CDR1 is SGHVS, CDR2 FNYEAQ, per germline. The length of the CDR3 is 12 residues. The V end lost 6 bases, the J end lost 8 bases, and 11 bases lay between the germline ends. CDR3 coding DNA: TGTGCCAGCAGTTGGGGGCGGGATGAGCAGTTCTTC. This codes for CASSWGRDEQFF.

The chain employs TRBV3-1 (or the pseudogene TRBV3-2) and TRBJ2-7; 13 bases are a match to TRBD2. CDR3 length equals 15 residues. Germline CDR1 LGHDT, CDR2 YNNKEL (reference sequence). V lost 4 bases and J lost 2; bases outside the gene matches: 2. The CDR3 DNA sequence: TGTGCCAGCAGCCCTGGGACTAGCGGGGCCTACGAGCAGTACTTC. Its protein is CASSPGTSGAYEQYF.

The chain combines TRBV12-5 with TRBJ2-6; D not certain. V was trimmed by 5 bases and J by 1 base, leaving 9 bases between them. The CDR3 runs 15 residues. Per the germline V gene, CDR1 is LGHNT and CDR2 is FRNRAP. In nucleotides, the CDR3 is TGTGCTAGTGGTCCTCGGTTTTCTGGGGCCAACGTCCTGACTTTC. It is translated as CASGPRFSGANVLTF.

The chain uses TRBV7-3 and TRBJ2-1; 7 bases are shared with TRBD2. CDR1 and CDR2 (germline): SGHTA, FQGTGA. V lost 5 bases to trimming and J lost 0 bases; unmatched junction nucleotides: 7. The CDR3 has 16 amino acids. This CDR3 is CASSPASGSSYNEQFF. As DNA, the CDR3 is TGTGCCAGCAGCCCAGCTAGCGGTAGCTCCTACAATGAGCAGTTCTTC.

The chain links TRBV19 to TRBJ2-7; TRBD2 is a possible D gene (5 bases). This CDR3 region has 13 residues. The ends were cut back, 11 bases at V and 6 bases at J, with 20 bases in the middle. Per the germline V gene, CDR1 is LNHDA and CDR2 is SQIVND (reference sequence). Here the CDR3 reads CAASPSYRGEQYF. DNA of the CDR3: TGTGCCGCCAGCCCTTCCTATCGGGGCGAGCAGTACTTC.

The chain employs TRBV11-3 and TRBJ2-1, with TRBD2 matching over 13 bases. This CDR3 comprises 17 residues. The V and J ends lost 4 bases and 5 bases, in that order; junction bases with no gene match: 8. Germline assignment: CDR1 SGHNT and CDR2 YENEEA. In DNA form, the CDR3 reads TGTGCCAGCAGCTCCCTTGGACTAGCGGGAGTGAACAATGAGCAGTTCTTC. Its translation is CASSSLGLAGVNNEQFF.

The chain employs TRBV19 and TRBJ1-6; the D gene is possibly TRBD1 (5 bases). CDR1 is LNHDA and CDR2 is SQIVND in the germline V gene (reference sequence). V was trimmed by 6 bases and J by 10 bases, leaving 16 bases between them. This CDR3 comprises 14 residues. The CDR3 region is CASSLAGLGSPLHF. The CDR3 DNA reads TGTGCCAGTAGCCTAGCGGGACTAGGGTCACCCCTCCACTTT.

This clone was counted between two and nine times. The rearrangement uses TRBV7-9 and TRBJ1-1; no clear D. The V gene's germline CDR1 is SEHNR and CDR2 FQNEAQ (reference sequence). V shed 3 bases and J shed 7 bases, with 6 bases lying between them. The CDR3 is made up of 11 amino acids. DNA for the CDR3: TGTGCCAGCAGCTTTAGACTTGAAGCTTTCTTT. As protein: CASSFRLEAFF. Filled out from reference TRBV7-9 and TRBJ1-1, the complete variable domain reads DTGVSQNPRHKITKRGQNVTFRCDPISEHNRLYWYRQTLGQGPEFLTYFQNEAQLEKSRLLSDRFSAERPKGSFSTLEIQRTEQGDSAMYLCASSFRLEAFFGQGTRLTVV.

The chain has TRBV4-1 and TRBJ2-3; the match to TRBD2 covers 12 bases. The CDR3 length is 19 residues. Trimming took 1 base from V and 2 from J; bases not matched to a gene: 10. Germline values: CDR1 MGHRA, CDR2 YSYEKL. The CDR3: CASSQAIRLAGGNTDTQYF. Written as DNA, the CDR3 is TGCGCCAGCAGCCAAGCTATTCGGCTAGCGGGGGGGAACACAGATACGCAGTATTTT.

The chain uses TRBV2 and TRBJ2-2; 9 bases line up with TRBD2. The CDR3 contains 15 residues. V trimming: 3 bases; J trimming: 9 bases; junction bases outside the gene matches: 8. Germline CDR1 and CDR2: SNHLY and FYNNEI. The CDR3 DNA sequence: TGTGCCAGCAGTGAGGGGCTAGCGGGAATCCGGGAGCTGTTTTTT. Its translation: CASSEGLAGIRELFF.